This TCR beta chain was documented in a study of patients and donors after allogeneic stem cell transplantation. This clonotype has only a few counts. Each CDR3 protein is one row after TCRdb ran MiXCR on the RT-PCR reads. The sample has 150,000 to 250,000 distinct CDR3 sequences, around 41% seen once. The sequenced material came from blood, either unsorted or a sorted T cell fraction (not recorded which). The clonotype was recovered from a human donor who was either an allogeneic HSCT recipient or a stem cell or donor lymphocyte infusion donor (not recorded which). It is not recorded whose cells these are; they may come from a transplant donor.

CDR3 protein: CASSFGLYNQPQHF. The CDR3 DNA reads TGTGCCAGCAGTTTCGGACTGTACAATCAGCCCCAGCATTTT. The rearrangement uses TRBV12-3 or TRBV12-4 and TRBJ1-5; D remains ambiguous. V was cut by 3 bases and J by 3 bases, with 9 bases left in between. The CDR3 covers 14 residues.